Following are 8 T cell receptor beta chains from one sample sequenced in a study of blood T cells in healthy people across ages. Through a sample-barcoded 5' primer and a J-beta primer mix, a second PCR was run for roughly 6 to 12 cycles. TCRdb analysed the 5' RACE reads with MiXCR anew, one entry per CDR3 protein. Of 650,000 to 900,000 distinct CDR3 sequences listed, 60% to 80% are singletons. The sample was blood. The origin of the receptors is a man under 40 in good health.

This chain uses TRBV5-1 with TRBJ2-7; no reliable D call. Germline V lookup: CDR1 SGHRS, CDR2 YFSETQ. Trimming removed 4 bases at V and 3 bases at J, with 11 bases between. The CDR3 runs 13 residues. Here the CDR3 reads CASSHQARYEQYF. In DNA, the CDR3 is TGCGCCAGCAGCCACCAGGCGCGCTACGAGCAGTACTTC.

The chain uses TRBV20-1 and TRBJ2-6, with TRBD1 identical over 8 bases. With V trimmed by 1 base and J by 1 base, 9 bases remained unmatched. Germline CDR1 and CDR2: DFQATT and SNEGSKA (reference sequence). The CDR3 consists of 18 residues. DNA of the CDR3: TGCAGTGCTAGAGGTGGGGCAGGGGGCGCTTCTGGGGCCAACGTCCTGACTTTC. This sequence encodes CSARGGAGGASGANVLTF.

CDR3 residues: CASSGTGIQPQHF. CDR3 DNA sequence: TGTGCCAGCAGTGGGACAGGGATTCAGCCCCAGCATTTT. The chain uses TRBV25-1 and TRBJ1-5; TRBD1 aligns across 8 bases. The CDR3 is 13 residues long. From germline, CDR1 is MGHDK and CDR2 SYGVNS. J lost 6 bases, V lost 4 bases, and 2 bases had no gene match.

As concerns this clonotype: An end of the junction does not agree with germline; a read error may underlie this. The chain carries TRBV12-3 or TRBV12-4 and TRBJ1-2; D unclear. The CDR3 covers 16 residues. The CDR3 DNA reads as TGTGTCAGCAGTTTTACGAACCCGAGGTCTAACTATGGCTACACCTTC. This gives the protein CVSSFTNPRSNYGYTF.

This clonotype was observed a few times. V usage is TRBV13 and J usage is TRBJ2-1, with 8 nucleotides matching TRBD1. After removal of 5 bases from V and 5 bases from J, the junction contained 11 bases not matched to a gene. The CDR3 is 16 residues long. CDR1 is PRHDT, CDR2 FYEKMQ, per germline (reference sequence). As DNA, the CDR3 is TGTGCCAGCAGCAGACGCTCAGGGGGCGCCCACAATGAGCAGTTCTTC. As protein: CASSRRSGGAHNEQFF.

This clonotype was found a few times. V and J are TRBV7-2 and TRBJ2-7; D is undetermined. Trimming removed 2 bases at V and 5 bases at J, with 10 bases between. Germline values: CDR1 SGHTA, CDR2 FQGNSA. There are 13 residues in the CDR3. CDR3 protein: CASSLRDPDEQYF. CDR3 nucleotides: TGTGCCAGCAGCTTAAGGGATCCTGACGAGCAGTACTTC.

The chain has TRBV11-2 and TRBJ2-6, with 8 nucleotides matching TRBD1. The CDR3 is made up of 19 amino acids. With V trimmed by 0 bases and J by 0 bases, 7 bases remained unmatched. Germline V gives CDR1 SGHAT, CDR2 FQNNGV. The CDR3 is CASSLDRGRGLSGANVLTF. Here the CDR3 DNA reads TGTGCCAGCAGCTTAGATAGGGGCAGGGGGCTCTCTGGGGCCAACGTCCTGACTTTC.

The J gene is TRBJ2-7, the V gene TRBV9, with unresolved D. The CDR3 is 17 amino acids. Germline-derived CDR1 and CDR2 are SGDLS and YYNGEE. The V end lost 4 bases, the J end lost 7 bases, and 27 bases lay between the germline ends. CDR3 protein: CASSTTPSPGRNGEQYF. The CDR3 bases are TGTGCCAGCAGCACAACCCCTTCCCCTGGCAGAAATGGAGAGCAGTACTTC.